These 30 T cell receptor beta chains originate from one sample sequenced in a study of CD8+CD57+ T cells in acquired aplastic anemia. TCR beta VDJ and CDR3 profiling used genomic DNA as template. Each CDR3 protein is one row after TCRdb ran MiXCR on the reads. The sample lists under 200,000 distinct CDR3 sequences, roughly 48% seen once, with 1.1% in the top ten. The specimen was sorted CD4+, CD8+, or CD8+CD57+ T cells (not recorded which) from PBMCs. These receptors were collected from a human donor in good health.

This chain joins TRBV9 and TRBJ1-1; the D gene is possibly TRBD1 (5 bases). The V gene's germline CDR1 is SGDLS and CDR2 YYNGEE. This CDR3 comprises 14 residues. Trimming shortened V by 4 bases and J by 4 bases, and 14 bases separated the two germline ends. For the CDR3, the DNA is TGTGCCAGCAGCAGCTTAGCAGGGAGCACTGAAGCTTTCTTT. The encoded protein is CASSSLAGSTEAFF.

This clonotype came up once. J is TRBJ2-3 and V is TRBV10-3; 7 bases align to TRBD2. The CDR3 extends over 14 amino acids. The V segment lost 3 bases and the J segment 4 bases; nucleotides outside the gene matches: 4. Germline V gives CDR1 ENHRY, CDR2 SYGVKD. The CDR3 coding sequence is TGTGCCATCAGTGAAAGGGAGGGGTCAGATACGCAGTATTTT. Translating it yields CAISEREGSDTQYF.

The genes are TRBV6-1 and TRBJ2-7; TRBD2 might be the D (6 bases). This CDR3 comprises 13 residues. V was clipped by 6 bases and J by 3 bases, with 12 bases between them. CDR1 and CDR2 from the germline V gene are MNHNS and SASEGT. The CDR3 loop reads CASRFGSFYEQYF. CDR3 bases: TGTGCCAGCAGATTCGGGAGTTTCTACGAGCAGTACTTC.

This clonotype was found many times. The V and J genes are TRBV12-3 or TRBV12-4 and TRBJ1-1; perhaps TRBD1 as D (5 bases). CDR3 length: 12 residues. The germline V and J ends were trimmed by 10 bases and 12 bases, with 21 bases remaining between them. CDR3 coding DNA: TGTGCCACCAGGACGGGACGGAGAACGACTTTCTTT. Translation gives CATRTGRRTTFF.

The chain uses TRBV5-1 and TRBJ2-2, with 9 bases fitting TRBD1. J gave up 6 bases and V 0 bases, and 9 bases lay outside the gene matches. The CDR3 sequence is 17 residues long. Germline V lookup: CDR1 SGHRS, CDR2 YFSETQ. CDR3 bases: TGCGCCAGCAGCTTGGACGGGACAGGGACGGTGGCCGGGGAGCTGTTTTTT. Protein product: CASSLDGTGTVAGELFF.

This clonotype is labeled medium-sized. The rearrangement uses TRBV10-3 and TRBJ1-1; TRBD1 might be the D (5 bases). Germline assignment: CDR1 ENHRY and CDR2 SYGVKD. This CDR3 contains 13 residues. Trimming shortened V by 10 bases and J by 1 base, and 13 bases separated the two germline ends. Here the CDR3 reads CATYRGANTEAFF. In DNA, the CDR3 is TGTGCCACCTACCGGGGCGCGAACACTGAAGCTTTCTTT.

The chain has TRBV10-3 and TRBJ2-7, with 9 bases identical to TRBD2. CDR3 length: 13 amino acids. The germline gives CDR1 ENHRY, CDR2 SYGVKD. J lost 3 bases, V lost 4 bases, and 1 base had no gene match. As DNA, the CDR3 is TGTGCCATCAGTGGTAGCGGGGGCTACGAGCAGTACTTC. Encoded protein: CAISGSGGYEQYF.

This clonotype was counted only a few times. The J gene is TRBJ2-5, the V gene TRBV5-4, with 14 bases matching TRBD2. The CDR3 spans 16 residues. Germline loops: CDR1 SGHNT, CDR2 YYREEE (reference sequence). Unmatched junction bases numbered 8, after V lost 5 bases and J lost 5 bases. In DNA form, the CDR3 reads TGTGCCAGCAGGGCCGGGACTAGCGGGAGTTGGGAGACCCAGTACTTC. Protein sequence: CASRAGTSGSWETQYF.

At least ten counts were recorded for this clonotype. The chain is built from TRBV9 and TRBJ2-2, with D tentatively TRBD1 (5 bases). V was trimmed by 6 bases and J by 0 bases, leaving 6 bases between them. CDR3 length: 13 residues. CDR1 and CDR2 from the germline V gene are SGDLS and YYNGEE. CDR3 coding DNA: TGTGCCAGCATGACAGCGAACACCGGGGAGCTGTTTTTT. Amino acids: CASMTANTGELFF.

This clonotype was counted ten times or more. The chain employs TRBV12-3 or TRBV12-4 and TRBJ1-1; tentative D call: TRBD1 (6 bases). The CDR3 totals 14 residues. The V end was cut by 8 bases, the J end by 1 base, with 14 bases between. The CDR3 DNA reads TGTGCCAGCGGCCTTGGGGGGGCGAACACTGAAGCTTTCTTT. This encodes CASGLGGANTEAFF.

This chain joins TRBV20-1 and TRBJ2-3; TRBD2 matches 9 bases. V dropped 8 bases and J dropped 3; count of bases not matched to a gene: 12. CDR3 length: 15 amino acids. Germline values: CDR1 DFQATT, CDR2 SNEGSKA (reference sequence). This CDR3 reads CSYTDGLARTDTQYF. The CDR3 DNA is TGCAGTTACACCGATGGACTAGCGAGGACAGATACGCAGTATTTT.

This sequence joins TRBV5-4 and TRBJ2-7, with D unclear. Germline V gene data show CDR1 as SGHNT and CDR2 as YYREEE (reference sequence). This CDR3 is 12 amino acids long. Deletions cut 0 bases from V and 9 bases from J, with 10 bases between. The DNA for the CDR3 is TGTGCCAGCAGCTTGGCGGGCGGCGGGCAGTACTTC. It codes for CASSLAGGGQYF.

This chain uses TRBV2 with TRBJ2-2, with D perhaps TRBD1 or TRBD2 (5 bases each). The V end was cut by 4 bases, the J end by 3 bases, with 9 bases between. This CDR3 spans 14 amino acids. The germline V gene has CDR1 SNHLY and CDR2 FYNNEI. For the CDR3, the DNA is TGTGCCAGCAGTGTGAGGGGATACACCGGGGAGCTGTTTTTT. This gives the protein CASSVRGYTGELFF.

In its sample, this clonotype was seen many times. The chain uses TRBV19 and TRBJ2-7; the D gene is possibly TRBD1 (5 bases). The CDR3 loop spans 14 amino acids. Per the germline V gene, CDR1 is LNHDA and CDR2 is SQIVND (reference sequence). Deletions cut 5 bases from V and 2 bases from J, with 13 bases between. CDR3 in amino acids: CASSLRGRTYEQYF. The CDR3 nucleotides are TGTGCCAGTAGTTTAAGGGGTAGAACCTACGAGCAGTACTTC.

J is TRBJ1-3 and V is TRBV19; the D gene is possibly TRBD1 (6 bases). The CDR3 is 13 residues long. V lost 6 bases, J lost 2 bases, and 8 bases lay in between. Germline CDR1 and CDR2: LNHDA and SQIVND (reference sequence). Here the CDR3 reads CASRDSTGNTIYF. As DNA, the CDR3 is TGTGCCAGTAGGGACAGTACTGGAAACACCATATATTTT.

This clonotype appeared many times. The V call is TRBV20-1, the J call TRBJ2-1, with 7 positions matching TRBD2. The trim removed 0 bases at V and 10 bases at J, leaving 12 bases unmatched. The CDR3 sequence is 15 residues long. CDR1 and CDR2 from the germline V gene are DFQATT and SNEGSKA (reference sequence). The CDR3 DNA is TGCAGTGCTAGAGATCCTAAACTAGCGAGACCAGAGCAGTTCTTC. Protein sequence: CSARDPKLARPEQFF.

This chain joins TRBV30 and TRBJ2-2; weak D call: TRBD2 (6 bases). The CDR3 has 13 amino acids. Germline V gives CDR1 GTSNPN, CDR2 SVGIG (reference sequence). Trimming removed 0 bases at V and 5 bases at J, with 7 bases between. This chain's CDR3 is CAWSVGGTGELFF. CDR3 nucleotides: TGTGCCTGGAGTGTTGGAGGGACCGGGGAGCTGTTTTTT.

This chain joins TRBV6-1 and TRBJ2-7; no firm D call. From germline, CDR1 is MNHNS and CDR2 SASEGT. CDR3 length: 13 residues. Deletions cut 5 bases from V and 1 base from J, with 9 bases between. The chain's CDR3 is CASSQGQSYEQYF. The DNA for the CDR3 is TGTGCCAGCAGTCAAGGGCAGTCCTACGAGCAGTACTTC.

Ten or more counts support this clonotype. The chain has TRBV20-1 and TRBJ2-7; D gene unclear. V shed 3 bases and J shed 9 bases, with 21 bases lying between them. CDR3 length: 14 amino acids. CDR1 and CDR2 from the germline V gene are DFQATT and SNEGSKA (reference sequence). The CDR3 coding sequence is TGCAGTGCTAGCGATGCTAGGAAGGATGGTGCGCAGTACTTC. Its translation: CSASDARKDGAQYF.

In this sample, this clonotype turned up a few times. J is TRBJ2-5 and V is TRBV12-3 or TRBV12-4; the D is unclear. V was shortened by 3 bases and J by 1 base, with 6 bases between the two germline ends. This CDR3 region has 13 residues. This chain's CDR3 is CASSFSVQETQYF. In DNA form, the CDR3 reads TGTGCCAGCAGTTTTTCAGTCCAAGAGACCCAGTACTTC.

This clonotype was seen many times. The genes are TRBV10-3 and TRBJ2-5, with 7 positions matching TRBD2. Per the germline V gene, CDR1 is ENHRY and CDR2 is SYGVKD. The CDR3 extends over 19 amino acids. Trimming cost V 0 bases and J 1 base; bases outside gene matches: 14. The CDR3 is CAISESGEGWRPFQETQYF. As DNA, the CDR3 is TGTGCCATCAGTGAGTCAGGGGAGGGTTGGCGCCCTTTCCAAGAGACCCAGTACTTC.

This clonotype came up a few times. The V gene is TRBV6-1, the J gene TRBJ2-1; 7 positions match TRBD1. This CDR3 region has 14 residues. Looked up from germline, CDR1 is MNHNS and CDR2 is SASEGT. The J segment lost 7 bases and the V segment lost 7 bases, leaving 10 bases of the junction unmatched. CDR3 protein: CASKGPGGMNEQFF. CDR3 nucleotide sequence: TGTGCCAGCAAGGGGCCAGGGGGTATGAATGAGCAGTTCTTC.

This rearrangement joins TRBV9 to TRBJ2-7; the D gene is possibly TRBD2 (6 bases). Germline loops: CDR1 SGDLS, CDR2 YYNGEE. This CDR3 comprises 15 residues. The V end was cut by 0 bases, the J end by 5 bases, with 15 bases between. In DNA form, the CDR3 reads TGTGCCAGCAGCGTAGGTGGGGGAGGTCTGAACGAGCAGTACTTC. Translated: CASSVGGGGLNEQYF.

This chain joins TRBV24-1 and TRBJ2-1; 8 nucleotides line up with TRBD2. The CDR3 has 16 amino acids. J gave up 4 bases and V 4 bases, and 8 bases lay outside the gene matches. In germline, CDR1 is KGHDR, CDR2 SFDVKD. CDR3 nucleotide sequence: TGTGCCACCAGTGACGCAGGTAGCGGGGATTACAATGAGCAGTTCTTC. Protein product: CATSDAGSGDYNEQFF.

Notes on this clonotype: With a much larger clone just one base away, this may be a read error. The chain links TRBV5-1 to TRBJ2-5; 8 nucleotides align to TRBD1. The V and J ends lost 3 bases and 11 bases, in that order; junction bases with no gene match: 15. Germline lookup yields CDR1 SGHRS and CDR2 YFSETQ. This CDR3 has 15 amino acids. The CDR3: CASSSGQDLIYEQYF. The DNA for the CDR3 is TGCGCCAGCAGCTCGGGACAGGATCTGATCTATGAGCAGTACTTC.

In regard to this clonotype: Being one base from a much bigger clone, this may be a read error. This chain links TRBV5-6 with TRBJ2-1; D is uncertain. The CDR3 has 11 amino acids. The V end was cut by 4 bases, the J end by 12 bases, with 11 bases between. Germline V CDR1 and CDR2: SGHDT, YYEEEE. The CDR3 is CASSKGSLQFF. Here the CDR3 DNA reads TGTGCCAGCAGCAAAGGCTCACTGCAGTTCTTC.

The rearrangement uses TRBV19 and TRBJ2-1; 8 nucleotides line up with TRBD2. V shed 9 bases and J 6 bases; nucleotides not matched to a gene: 10. CDR3 size: 14 residues. Germline assignment: CDR1 LNHDA and CDR2 SQIVND (reference sequence). CDR3 nucleotide sequence: TGTGCCAGCGGGATAGCGGGGTCGGGCAATGAGCAGTTCTTC. The encoded protein is CASGIAGSGNEQFF.

On this clonotype itself: The junction does not match germline at one end; this may be a read error. The chain carries TRBV24-1 and TRBJ2-1; TRBD1 matches 7 bases. Germline values: CDR1 KGHDR, CDR2 SFDVKD. The CDR3 runs 15 residues. This CDR3 reads CASSYRQGTSGEQFF. DNA for the CDR3: TGTGCCAGCAGTTATAGACAGGGTACGTCGGGTGAGCAGTTCTTC.

This clonotype was seen repeatedly, ten times or more. This chain uses TRBV12-3 or TRBV12-4 with TRBJ2-2; D not certain. The CDR3 contains 14 residues. V dropped 6 bases and J dropped 5 bases, with 13 bases sitting between them. The CDR3 DNA follows: TGTGCCAGCAGCCTGCCGTGGGGAACCGGGGAGCTGTTTTTT. Translated, it gives CASSLPWGTGELFF.

The chain uses TRBV29-1 and TRBJ2-7; 7 bases fit TRBD1. This CDR3 comprises 12 residues. Germline V CDR1 and CDR2: SQVTM, ANQGSEA. Trimming cost V 1 base and J 3 bases; bases outside gene matches: 0. CDR3 in amino acids: CSVEGQGYEQYF. In DNA form, the CDR3 reads TGCAGCGTTGAAGGACAGGGCTACGAGCAGTACTTC.